This T cell receptor beta chain appears in the sequencing data of a study of T cell repertoires in cytomegalovirus infection. General study points: What dominated the ex vivo response were HLA-C-restricted CMV-specific TCR beta clonotypes. CMV carriers with the relevant HLA were identified by cumulative public TCR beta family frequency.

CDR3 length: 13 residues. Germline CDR1 is SNHLY and CDR2 is FYNNEI. After removal of 5 bases from V and 6 bases from J, the junction contained 3 bases not matched to a gene. TCRdb analysed the reads with MiXCR anew, one entry per CDR3 protein. Of approximately 500,000 distinct CDR3 sequences listed, 30% to 40% are singletons. Concerning this clonotype itself: The antigen remains unidentified.

The chain links TRBV2 to TRBJ2-2, with TRBD1 matching 7 bases. The sample here was cultured PBMCs, taken from culture after CMV antigen stimulation. This receptor was obtained from a human donor in good health (CMV status not recorded). Some clones in this sample may be carry-over from other donors' samples. CDR3: CASSQTGSGELFF. CDR3 in DNA: TGTGCCAGCAGTCAGACAGGGTCCGGGGAGCTGTTTTTT. The full variable domain, in which reference TRBV2 and TRBJ2-2 provide the parts outside the CDR3, is EPEVTQTPSHQVTQMGQEVILRCVPISNHLYFYWYRQILGQKVEFLVSFYNNEISEKSEIFDDQFSVERPDGSNFTLKIRSTKLEDSAMYFCASSQTGSGELFFGEGSRLTVL.